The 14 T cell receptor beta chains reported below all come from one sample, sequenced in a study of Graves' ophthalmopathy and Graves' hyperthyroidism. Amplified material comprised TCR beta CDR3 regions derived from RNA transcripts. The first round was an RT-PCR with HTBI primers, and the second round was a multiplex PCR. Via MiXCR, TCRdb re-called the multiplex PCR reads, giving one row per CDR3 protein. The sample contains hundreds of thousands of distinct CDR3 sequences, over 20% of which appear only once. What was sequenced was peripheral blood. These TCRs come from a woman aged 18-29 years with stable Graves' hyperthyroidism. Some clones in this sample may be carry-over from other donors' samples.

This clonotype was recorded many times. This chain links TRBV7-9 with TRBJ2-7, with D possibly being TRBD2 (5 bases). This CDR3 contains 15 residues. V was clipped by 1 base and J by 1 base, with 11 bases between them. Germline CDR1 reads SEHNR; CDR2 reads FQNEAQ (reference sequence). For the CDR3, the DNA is TGTGCCAGCAGCTTAGTTTCGGGGAAATCCTACGAGCAGTACTTC. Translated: CASSLVSGKSYEQYF. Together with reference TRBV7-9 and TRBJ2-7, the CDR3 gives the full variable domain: DTGVSQNPRHKITKRGQNVTFRCDPISEHNRLYWYRQTLGQGPEFLTYFQNEAQLEKSRLLSDRFSAERPKGSFSTLEIQRTEQGDSAMYLCASSLVSGKSYEQYFGPGTRLTVT.

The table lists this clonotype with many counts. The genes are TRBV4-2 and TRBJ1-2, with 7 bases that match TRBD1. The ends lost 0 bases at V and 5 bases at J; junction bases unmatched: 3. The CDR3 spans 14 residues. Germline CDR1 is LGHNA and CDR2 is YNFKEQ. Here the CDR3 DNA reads TGTGCCAGCAGCCAAGAGCTACAGGGGTATGGCTACACCTTC. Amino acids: CASSQELQGYGYTF.

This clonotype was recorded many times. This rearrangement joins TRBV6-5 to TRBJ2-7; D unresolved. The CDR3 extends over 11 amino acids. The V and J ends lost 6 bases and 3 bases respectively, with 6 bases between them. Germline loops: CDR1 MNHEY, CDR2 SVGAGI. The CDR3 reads CASSYRYEQYF. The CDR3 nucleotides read TGTGCCAGCAGCTACCGCTACGAGCAGTACTTC.

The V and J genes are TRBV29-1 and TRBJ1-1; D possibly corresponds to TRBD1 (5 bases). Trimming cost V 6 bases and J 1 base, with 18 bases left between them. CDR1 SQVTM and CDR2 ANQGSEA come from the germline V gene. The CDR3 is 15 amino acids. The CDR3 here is CSVAGMGLSNTEAFF. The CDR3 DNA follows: TGCAGCGTCGCCGGAATGGGACTTTCGAACACTGAAGCTTTCTTT.

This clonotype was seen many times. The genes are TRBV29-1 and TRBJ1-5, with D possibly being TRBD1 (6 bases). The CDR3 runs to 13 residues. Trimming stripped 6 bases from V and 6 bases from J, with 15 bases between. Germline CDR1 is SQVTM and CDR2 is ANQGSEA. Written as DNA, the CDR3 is TGCAGCGTAAGCAGGGGTGAGGGTCAGCCCCAGCATTTT. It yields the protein CSVSRGEGQPQHF.

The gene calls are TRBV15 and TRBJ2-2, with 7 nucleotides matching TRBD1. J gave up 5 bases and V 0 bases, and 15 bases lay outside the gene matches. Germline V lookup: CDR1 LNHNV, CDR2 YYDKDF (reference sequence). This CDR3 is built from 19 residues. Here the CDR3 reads CATSRDQGFRAGGTGELFF. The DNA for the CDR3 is TGTGCCACCAGCAGAGATCAAGGTTTTAGAGCAGGGGGAACCGGGGAGCTGTTTTTT.

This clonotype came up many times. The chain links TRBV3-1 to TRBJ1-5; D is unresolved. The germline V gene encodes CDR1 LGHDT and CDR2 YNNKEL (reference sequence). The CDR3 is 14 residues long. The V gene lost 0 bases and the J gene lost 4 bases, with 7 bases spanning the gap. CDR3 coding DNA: TGTGCCAGCAGCCAAGAGGCTTATAATCAGCCCCAGCATTTT. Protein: CASSQEAYNQPQHF.

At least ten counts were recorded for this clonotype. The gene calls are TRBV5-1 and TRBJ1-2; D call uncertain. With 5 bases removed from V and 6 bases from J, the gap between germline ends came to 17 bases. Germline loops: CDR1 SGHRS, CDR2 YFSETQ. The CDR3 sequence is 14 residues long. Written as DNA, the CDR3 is TGCGCCAGCAGTCCCTCCCGGGTTTCCCATGGCTACACCTTC. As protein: CASSPSRVSHGYTF.

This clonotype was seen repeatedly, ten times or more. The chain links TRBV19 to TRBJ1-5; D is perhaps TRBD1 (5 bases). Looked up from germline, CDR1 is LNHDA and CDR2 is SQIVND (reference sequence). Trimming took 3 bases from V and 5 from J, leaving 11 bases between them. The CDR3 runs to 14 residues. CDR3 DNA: TGTGCCAGTAGTATGTCAGGGATCCATCAGCCCCAGCATTTT. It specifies CASSMSGIHQPQHF.

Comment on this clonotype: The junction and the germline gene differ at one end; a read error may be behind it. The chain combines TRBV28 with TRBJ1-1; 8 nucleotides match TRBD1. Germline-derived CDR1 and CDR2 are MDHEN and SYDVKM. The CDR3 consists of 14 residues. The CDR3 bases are TGTGCCCGCAGGTCGGACAGGGCTATTACTGAAGCTTTCTTT. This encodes CARRSDRAITEAFF.

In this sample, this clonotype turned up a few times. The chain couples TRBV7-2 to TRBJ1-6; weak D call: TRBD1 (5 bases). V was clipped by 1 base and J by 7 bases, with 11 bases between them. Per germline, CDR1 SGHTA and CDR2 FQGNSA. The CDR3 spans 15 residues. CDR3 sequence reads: CASSLDQGRNSPLHF. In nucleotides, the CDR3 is TGTGCCAGCAGCTTAGATCAGGGAAGAAATTCACCCCTCCACTTT. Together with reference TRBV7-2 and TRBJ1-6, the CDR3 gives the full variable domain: GAGVSQSPSNKVTEKGKDVELRCDPISGHTALYWYRQSLGQGLEFLIYFQGNSAPDKSGLPSDRFSAERTGGSVSTLTIQRTQQEDSAVYLCASSLDQGRNSPLHFGNGTRLTVT.

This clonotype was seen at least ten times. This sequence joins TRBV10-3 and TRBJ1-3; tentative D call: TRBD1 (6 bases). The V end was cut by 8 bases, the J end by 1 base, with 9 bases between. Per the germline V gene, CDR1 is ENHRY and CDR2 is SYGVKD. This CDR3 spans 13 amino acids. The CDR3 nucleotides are TGTGCCATCGGACAGCTTTCTGGAAACACCATATATTTT. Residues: CAIGQLSGNTIYF.

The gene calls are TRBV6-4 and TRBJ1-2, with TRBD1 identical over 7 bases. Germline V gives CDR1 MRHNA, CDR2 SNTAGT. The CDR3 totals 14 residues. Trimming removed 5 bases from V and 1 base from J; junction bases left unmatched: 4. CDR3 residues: CASSPHRGNYGYTF. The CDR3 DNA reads TGTGCCAGCAGTCCTCACAGGGGTAACTATGGCTACACCTTC.

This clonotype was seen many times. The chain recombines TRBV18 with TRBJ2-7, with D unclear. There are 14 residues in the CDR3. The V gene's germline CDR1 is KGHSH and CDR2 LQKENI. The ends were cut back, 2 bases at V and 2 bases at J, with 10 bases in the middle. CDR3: CASSPGEDPYEQYF. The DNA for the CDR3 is TGTGCCAGCTCACCAGGCGAGGACCCCTACGAGCAGTACTTC. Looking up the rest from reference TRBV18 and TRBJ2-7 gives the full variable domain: NAGVMQNPRHLVRRRGQEARLRCSPMKGHSHVYWYRQLPEEGLKFMVYLQKENIIDESGMPKERFSAEFPKEGPSILRIQQVVRGDSAAYFCASSPGEDPYEQYFGPGTRLTVT.